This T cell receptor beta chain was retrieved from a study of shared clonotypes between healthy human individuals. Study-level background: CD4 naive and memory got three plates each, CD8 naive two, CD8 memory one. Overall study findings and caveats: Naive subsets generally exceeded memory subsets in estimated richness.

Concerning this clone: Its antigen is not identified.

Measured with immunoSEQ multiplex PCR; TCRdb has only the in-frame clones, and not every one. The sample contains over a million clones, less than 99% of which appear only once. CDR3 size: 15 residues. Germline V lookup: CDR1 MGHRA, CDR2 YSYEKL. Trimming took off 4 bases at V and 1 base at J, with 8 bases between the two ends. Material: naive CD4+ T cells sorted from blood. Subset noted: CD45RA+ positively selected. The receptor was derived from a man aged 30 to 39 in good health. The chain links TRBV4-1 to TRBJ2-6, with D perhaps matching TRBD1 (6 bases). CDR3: CASSPTGSGANVLTF. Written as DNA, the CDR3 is TGCGCCAGCAGCCCAACAGGGTCTGGGGCCAACGTCCTGACTTTC.